These 26 T cell receptor beta chains originate from one sample sequenced in a study of CD8 T cells in ankylosing spondylitis. Each CDR3 protein is one row after TCRdb ran MiXCR on the 5' RACE reads. Among about 240,000 distinct CDR3 sequences listed, about 11% were seen once. The sequenced sample was blood, either unsorted or a sorted T cell fraction (not recorded which). Every receptor here comes from a male donor with ankylosing spondylitis or in good health (not recorded which).

This clonotype was recorded at least ten times. The V call is TRBV12-3 or TRBV12-4, the J call TRBJ2-3; 13 bases are shared with TRBD2. The J segment lost 0 bases and the V segment lost 6 bases, leaving 15 bases of the junction unmatched. The CDR3 has 20 residues. CDR3 nucleotide sequence: TGTGCCAGCAGCCGGTCTTCGCGACTAGCGGGGGGAACTAGCACAGATACGCAGTATTTT. This sequence encodes CASSRSSRLAGGTSTDTQYF.

This clonotype was counted at least ten times. The V call is TRBV7-6, the J call TRBJ1-4; D gene unclear. Deletions cut 5 bases from V and 7 bases from J, with 14 bases between. Germline assignment: CDR1 SGHVS and CDR2 FNYEAQ. The length of the CDR3 is 14 residues. CDR3 DNA: TGTGCCAGCAGCCGATCTTCAGCGAGTGAAAAACTGTTTTTT. Translating gives CASSRSSASEKLFF.

This clonotype was seen more than once but under ten times. J is TRBJ2-7 and V is TRBV5-1, with D possibly TRBD2 on 5 matching bases. CDR1 and CDR2 (germline): SGHRS, YFSETQ. The length of the CDR3 is 15 residues. Trimming removed 0 bases from V and 1 base from J, with 11 bases in between. CDR3 bases: TGCGCCAGCAGCTTGGCCGGGGTAAGGTCCTACGAGCAGTACTTC. Translating gives CASSLAGVRSYEQYF.

This clonotype appeared many times. This chain connects TRBV6-1 to TRBJ1-6, with TRBD1 identical over 8 bases. The germline CDR1 and CDR2 sequences are MNHNS and SASEGT. The CDR3 runs 14 residues. With 6 bases clipped from V and 10 bases from J, the junction kept 8 bases outside the gene matches. The CDR3, as DNA: TGTGCCAGCAGCCATGGACAGGGTGGGTCACCCCTCCACTTT. Translation gives CASSHGQGGSPLHF.

At least ten counts were recorded for this clonotype. The CDR3 DNA reads TGTGCCAGCAGTGTTGACTACAATGAGCAGTTCTTC. It yields the protein CASSVDYNEQFF. This chain joins TRBV2 and TRBJ2-1; D is unclear. V gave up 4 bases and J gave up 3 bases, with 4 bases separating them. The germline V gene has CDR1 SNHLY and CDR2 FYNNEI. The CDR3 is 12 amino acids.

This clonotype was seen more than once but under ten times. The chain joins TRBV4-1 to TRBJ2-1, with 11 bases that match TRBD2. There are 14 residues in the CDR3. Looked up from germline, CDR1 is MGHRA and CDR2 is YSYEKL. With 5 bases clipped from V and 6 bases from J, the junction kept 3 bases outside the gene matches. CDR3 protein: CASSRTSGLNEQFF. Here the CDR3 DNA reads TGCGCCAGCAGCAGGACTAGCGGGCTCAATGAGCAGTTCTTC.

This clonotype has at least ten counts. This chain links TRBV4-1 with TRBJ2-1; D gene ambiguous. This CDR3 is built from 14 residues. Germline V gives CDR1 MGHRA, CDR2 YSYEKL. Deletions cut 2 bases from V and 5 bases from J, with 10 bases between. Here the CDR3 DNA reads TGCGCCAGCAGCCAATTTCGGTTAAACAATGAGCAGTTCTTC. Protein sequence: CASSQFRLNNEQFF.

This clonotype was detected many times. The chain has TRBV5-1 and TRBJ2-7; D is perhaps TRBD1 (6 bases). The CDR3 spans 15 residues. Germline CDR1 is SGHRS and CDR2 is YFSETQ. Trimming stripped 4 bases from V and 4 bases from J, with 18 bases between. The CDR3, as DNA: TGCGCCAGCAGCCCCTGGTCCGGGACAATGTACGAGCAGTACTTC. Its protein product is CASSPWSGTMYEQYF. The full variable domain, in which reference TRBV5-1 and TRBJ2-7 provide the parts outside the CDR3, is KAGVTQTPRYLIKTRGQQVTLSCSPISGHRSVSWYQQTPGQGLQFLFEYFSETQRNKGNFPGRFSGRQFSNSRSEMNVSTLELGDSALYLCASSPWSGTMYEQYFGPGTRLTVT.

This clonotype was seen at least ten times. The chain has TRBV6-1 and TRBJ2-7, with D perhaps being TRBD1 or TRBD2 (5 bases each). This CDR3 has 16 amino acids. V was clipped by 6 bases and J by 2 bases, with 20 bases between them. Germline V gene data show CDR1 as MNHNS and CDR2 as SASEGT. The CDR3 here is CASSPNPGRQTYEQYF. CDR3 DNA: TGTGCCAGCAGCCCCAATCCGGGACGGCAGACCTACGAGCAGTACTTC.

The sample holds many counts of this clonotype. The V call is TRBV20-1, the J call TRBJ2-1; 14 bases are shared with TRBD2. Looked up from germline, CDR1 is DFQATT and CDR2 is SNEGSKA (reference sequence). The length of the CDR3 is 18 residues. The V gene end was trimmed by 7 bases and the J gene end by 6 bases; junction bases not matched to a gene: 17. The CDR3 DNA sequence: TGCAGTGTAGAACCGGGACTAGCGGGAGAGGGGTCGTTCAATGAGCAGTTCTTC. Translating it yields CSVEPGLAGEGSFNEQFF.

This clonotype was seen at least ten times. CDR3 in amino acids: CASSSGDSYNEQFF. The CDR3 coding sequence is TGCGCCAGCAGCTCAGGGGATTCCTACAATGAGCAGTTCTTC. V is TRBV5-1 and J is TRBJ2-1, with D possibly TRBD1 on 6 matching bases. Germline-derived CDR1 and CDR2 are SGHRS and YFSETQ. The CDR3 is made up of 14 amino acids. Trimming pared 3 bases from V and 1 base from J, leaving 8 bases between.

This clonotype was seen repeatedly, ten times or more. The genes are TRBV29-1 and TRBJ2-1; 14 bases fit TRBD2. Germline lookup yields CDR1 SQVTM and CDR2 ANQGSEA. The CDR3 length is 14 residues. After removal of 6 bases from V and 8 bases from J, the junction contained 6 bases not matched to a gene. CDR3 sequence (DNA): TGCAGCGTAGGAGGGACTAGCGGGAGCGATGAGCAGTTCTTC. Protein product: CSVGGTSGSDEQFF.

In this sample, this clonotype turned up many times. The genes are TRBV6-5 and TRBJ2-7, with D perhaps TRBD1 (6 bases). Deletions cut 0 bases from V and 5 bases from J, with 11 bases between. Germline CDR1 MNHEY, CDR2 SVGAGI. CDR3 length equals 14 residues. The CDR3: CASSYSSAGDEQYF. The CDR3 nucleotides read TGTGCCAGCAGTTACTCGAGTGCAGGGGACGAGCAGTACTTC.

This clonotype has at least ten counts. V usage is TRBV5-1 and J usage is TRBJ2-3; tentative D call: TRBD2 (6 bases). Germline CDR1 reads SGHRS; CDR2 reads YFSETQ. The CDR3 is 14 residues long. Trimming stripped 5 bases from V and 2 bases from J, with 12 bases between. The chain's CDR3 is CASRKLANTDTQYF. The CDR3 DNA is TGCGCCAGCAGGAAACTAGCAAACACAGATACGCAGTATTTT.

In its sample, this clonotype is medium-sized. V is TRBV20-1 and J is TRBJ2-4; 8 bases match TRBD2. Losses at the gene ends were 5 bases for V and 8 bases for J; bases not matched to a gene: 11. Per germline, CDR1 DFQATT and CDR2 SNEGSKA (reference sequence). The CDR3 spans 14 residues. The CDR3 sequence is CSADPGLVGDIQYF. DNA of the CDR3: TGCAGTGCTGACCCGGGACTAGTTGGGGACATTCAGTACTTC.

Notes on this clonotype: This may be a read error, as it is one base from a much larger clone. V usage is TRBV5-5 and J usage is TRBJ2-7; D call uncertain. Germline CDR1 and CDR2: SGHKS and YYEKEE (reference sequence). CDR3 size: 12 residues. The ends were cut back, 4 bases at V and 3 bases at J, with 8 bases in the middle. The CDR3 DNA reads as TGTGCCAGCAGCCCCGAGGACTACGAGCAGTACTTC. As protein: CASSPEDYEQYF.

The chain joins TRBV7-2 to TRBJ2-1; 7 nucleotides line up with TRBD2. There are 16 residues in the CDR3. Trimming at V came to 4 bases and at J to 0 bases, leaving 6 bases not matched to a gene. CDR1 and CDR2 (germline): SGHTA, FQGNSA. CDR3 sequence (DNA): TGTGCCAGCAGCTGGCGGGGGACCACCTCCTACAATGAGCAGTTCTTC. It codes for CASSWRGTTSYNEQFF. Variable domain in full (rest from reference TRBV7-2 and TRBJ2-1): GAGVSQSPSNKVTEKGKDVELRCDPISGHTALYWYRQSLGQGLEFLIYFQGNSAPDKSGLPSDRFSAERTGGSVSTLTIQRTQQEDSAVYLCASSWRGTTSYNEQFFGPGTRLTVL.

This rearrangement joins TRBV7-9 to TRBJ1-3; D is undetermined. V was cut by 10 bases and J by 0 bases, with 10 bases left in between. The CDR3 runs 13 residues. Germline V CDR1 and CDR2: SEHNR, FQNEAQ (reference sequence). CDR3 coding DNA: TGTGCCACGCAGTTAGACTCTGGAAACACCATATATTTT. Translation gives CATQLDSGNTIYF.

There are many counts of this clonotype. The chain employs TRBV9 and TRBJ1-2; D unclear. V lost 0 bases, J lost 0 bases, and 6 bases lay in between. The CDR3 consists of 14 residues. Germline lookup yields CDR1 SGDLS and CDR2 YYNGEE. CDR3 nucleotides: TGTGCCAGCAGCGTAGCCGGGGCTAACTATGGCTACACCTTC. Translated, it gives CASSVAGANYGYTF.

The V and J genes are TRBV5-4 and TRBJ2-2; D is possibly TRBD2 (5 bases). Germline CDR1 reads SGHNT; CDR2 reads YYREEE (reference sequence). The germline V and J ends were trimmed by 0 bases and 7 bases, with 13 bases remaining between them. The CDR3 loop spans 15 amino acids. The CDR3: CASSLGTGVSGELFF. The CDR3 nucleotides read TGTGCCAGCAGCTTGGGGACCGGGGTTAGCGGGGAGCTGTTTTTT.

The chain carries TRBV4-1 and TRBJ2-6, with TRBD2 identical over 8 bases. V trimming: 1 base; J trimming: 4 bases; junction bases outside the gene matches: 6. Germline assignment: CDR1 MGHRA and CDR2 YSYEKL. This CDR3 comprises 17 residues. The CDR3 reads CASSQATGGAGANVLTF. The DNA of the CDR3 is TGCGCCAGCAGCCAAGCGACCGGGGGGGCCGGGGCCAACGTCCTGACTTTC.

This clonotype was recorded at least ten times. The chain links TRBV20-1 to TRBJ2-1, with D unclear. Trimming removed 6 bases at V and 8 bases at J, with 17 bases between. Per the germline V gene, CDR1 is DFQATT and CDR2 is SNEGSKA (reference sequence). CDR3 length: 13 amino acids. CDR3 nucleotides: TGCAGTGCGCCCCGCGACCCCTTGGATGAGCAGTTCTTC. It specifies CSAPRDPLDEQFF.

This clonotype occurred a few times. The V gene is TRBV7-9, the J gene TRBJ2-1; 10 nucleotides align to TRBD2. V dropped 8 bases and J dropped 5; count of bases not matched to a gene: 9. This CDR3 region has 15 residues. Per germline, CDR1 SEHNR and CDR2 FQNEAQ (reference sequence). CDR3 loop: CASAASGRIDNEQFF. The CDR3 coding sequence is TGTGCCAGCGCCGCTAGCGGGAGAATAGACAATGAGCAGTTCTTC.

This clonotype was observed many times. V gene TRBV5-1 combines with J gene TRBJ1-5; D gene unclear. CDR3 length: 13 residues. V was pared by 0 bases and J by 6 bases, with 7 bases between. Germline CDR1 and CDR2: SGHRS and YFSETQ. The CDR3 here is CASSLEGFQPQHF. CDR3 nucleotides: TGCGCCAGCAGCTTGGAAGGGTTTCAGCCCCAGCATTTT.

This clonotype has more than one count but fewer than ten. Relative to the germline gene, one junction end is altered; a read error may explain this. J is TRBJ2-7 and V is TRBV20-1, with 7 bases that match TRBD2. The CDR3 loop spans 15 amino acids. Germline V gene lookup returns CDR1 DFQATT and CDR2 SNEGSKA (reference sequence). The CDR3: CSARVLMRESSEQYF. CDR3 nucleotides: TGCAGTGCTAGAGTTCTTATGCGGGAGTCCTCCGAGCAGTACTTC.

This chain uses TRBV6-1 with TRBJ2-5; D call uncertain. This CDR3 contains 13 residues. Germline CDR1 and CDR2: MNHNS and SASEGT. The CDR3 nucleotides read TGTGCTAGCCGTCGGGCCCCTCAAGAGACCCAGTACTTC. Translation gives CASRRAPQETQYF.